This T cell receptor beta chain was captured by sequencing in a study of blood T cell repertoires in COVID-19. V gave up 6 bases and J gave up 3 bases; unmatched junction bases: 11. This CDR3 is built from 16 residues. From germline, CDR1 is KGHSH and CDR2 LQKENI. A COVID-19 case was met by exposed participants within 2 weeks before study entry. As originally analysed: Estimated nucleated cell counts came from reference gene primer amplification. This table comes from immunoSEQ multiplex PCR, and its TCRdb copy is limited to in-frame clones, with some not included. D and trimming were read from the DNA, whereas the V and J calls and clone size are those reported in that table. The table lists 350,000 to 450,000 clones, about 88% of them singletons.

The chain employs TRBV18 and TRBJ2-7, with TRBD1 matching over 10 bases. Sequenced material: PBMCs or T cells enriched from blood (not recorded which). The clonotype comes from a woman younger than 35 who had been exposed to COVID-19. CDR3 amino acids: CASSPRRTGGNYEQYF. In DNA, the CDR3 is TGTGCCAGCTCGCCTAGGCGGACAGGGGGTAACTACGAGCAGTACTTC.